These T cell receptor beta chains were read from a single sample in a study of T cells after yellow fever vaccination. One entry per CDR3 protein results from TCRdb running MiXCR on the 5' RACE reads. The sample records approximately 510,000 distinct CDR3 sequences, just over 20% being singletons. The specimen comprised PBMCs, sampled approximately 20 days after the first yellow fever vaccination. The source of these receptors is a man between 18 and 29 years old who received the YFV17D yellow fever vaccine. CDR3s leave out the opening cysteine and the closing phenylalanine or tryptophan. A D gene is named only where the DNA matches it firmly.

CDR3aa: ASRRTSGRYEQY; d_gene: TRBD2; j_gene: TRBJ2-7; v_gene: TRBV6-1
CDR3aa: ASSQEYQQY; d_gene: .; j_gene: TRBJ2-7; v_gene: TRBV14
CDR3aa: SVPGQGAYSSAF; d_gene: TRBD1; j_gene: TRBJ1-1; v_gene: TRBV29-1
CDR3aa: ATSDRLYNEQF; d_gene: .; j_gene: TRBJ2-1; v_gene: TRBV24-1
CDR3aa: ASSKTGGNQPQH; d_gene: TRBD1; j_gene: TRBJ1-5; v_gene: TRBV6-1
CDR3aa: SVVWSSADTQY; d_gene: .; j_gene: TRBJ2-3; v_gene: TRBV29-1
CDR3aa: ASSEDRAVGGANVLT; d_gene: TRBD1; j_gene: TRBJ2-6; v_gene: TRBV25-1
CDR3aa: ASNTWYSGANVLT; d_gene: .; j_gene: TRBJ2-6; v_gene: TRBV6-1
CDR3aa: SVRGTSVYNEQF; d_gene: TRBD2; j_gene: TRBJ2-1; v_gene: TRBV29-1
CDR3aa: ASSLGGLGIESDTQY; d_gene: TRBD2; j_gene: TRBJ2-3; v_gene: TRBV5-1
CDR3aa: ASRGLAGKNEQF; d_gene: TRBD2; j_gene: TRBJ2-1; v_gene: TRBV2
CDR3aa: ASSLAGTSRVSY; d_gene: TRBD2; j_gene: TRBJ2-3; v_gene: TRBV5-5
CDR3aa: SAGAAGVGEKLF; d_gene: .; j_gene: TRBJ1-4; v_gene: TRBV20-1
CDR3aa: SARSQGGMADTQY; d_gene: .; j_gene: TRBJ2-3; v_gene: TRBV20-1
CDR3aa: ASSQVDSLGQKY; d_gene: .; j_gene: TRBJ2-3; v_gene: TRBV4-3
CDR3aa: ASSEAGGTDTQY; d_gene: .; j_gene: TRBJ2-3; v_gene: TRBV7-9
CDR3aa: ASSPRAGTSLYSNQPQH; d_gene: .; j_gene: TRBJ1-5; v_gene: TRBV7-8
CDR3aa: ASGRTGNEKLF; d_gene: TRBD1; j_gene: TRBJ1-4; v_gene: TRBV5-6
CDR3aa: SVTHRETQY; d_gene: .; j_gene: TRBJ2-5; v_gene: TRBV29-1
CDR3aa: ASSQDKNRERGQPQH; d_gene: .; j_gene: TRBJ1-5; v_gene: TRBV4-3
CDR3aa: ASSWIKSRQGDLRREGYT; d_gene: TRBD1; j_gene: TRBJ1-2; v_gene: TRBV12-3/TRBV12-4
CDR3aa: ASSTQGDFLH; d_gene: .; j_gene: TRBJ1-6; v_gene: TRBV6-2/TRBV6-3
CDR3aa: ASSFWGWNTEAF; d_gene: .; j_gene: TRBJ1-1; v_gene: TRBV12-3/TRBV12-4
CDR3aa: ASSLGQGYTDTQY; d_gene: TRBD1; j_gene: TRBJ2-3; v_gene: TRBV11-2
CDR3aa: ASSLMDRGASTDTQY; d_gene: TRBD1; j_gene: TRBJ2-3; v_gene: TRBV7-9
CDR3aa: ASSLSRGVNSPLH; d_gene: .; j_gene: TRBJ1-6; v_gene: TRBV28
CDR3aa: ASSTQQGNEQY; d_gene: .; j_gene: TRBJ2-7; v_gene: TRBV7-2
CDR3aa: ASSFRRRGYGYT; d_gene: .; j_gene: TRBJ1-2; v_gene: TRBV27
CDR3aa: ASSQDMAVNEQF; d_gene: .; j_gene: TRBJ2-1; v_gene: TRBV4-1
CDR3aa: ASSSKIQGASTDTQY; d_gene: TRBD1; j_gene: TRBJ2-3; v_gene: TRBV2
CDR3aa: SARDVGASTDTQY; d_gene: .; j_gene: TRBJ2-3; v_gene: TRBV20-1
CDR3aa: SARPPTTGTQY; d_gene: .; j_gene: TRBJ2-3; v_gene: TRBV20-1
CDR3aa: ASSYYGTDTQY; d_gene: .; j_gene: TRBJ2-3; v_gene: TRBV27
CDR3aa: ASGGATSADTQY; d_gene: .; j_gene: TRBJ2-3; v_gene: TRBV6-5
CDR3aa: ASSSRGPYEQY; d_gene: .; j_gene: TRBJ2-7; v_gene: TRBV5-1
CDR3aa: ASAPVSDTQY; d_gene: .; j_gene: TRBJ2-3; v_gene: TRBV18
CDR3aa: ASSFPGASSYEQY; d_gene: .; j_gene: TRBJ2-7; v_gene: TRBV27
CDR3aa: ASSFGQATYEQY; d_gene: TRBD1; j_gene: TRBJ2-7; v_gene: TRBV11-1
CDR3aa: ASSQDWAYTEAF; d_gene: .; j_gene: TRBJ1-1; v_gene: TRBV4-3
CDR3aa: ASSLGVSTEAF; d_gene: .; j_gene: TRBJ1-1; v_gene: TRBV7-2
CDR3aa: ASSSSENYGYT; d_gene: .; j_gene: TRBJ1-2; v_gene: TRBV7-8
CDR3aa: ATSDPGRDTQY; d_gene: .; j_gene: TRBJ2-3; v_gene: TRBV24-1
CDR3aa: ASRWDRRAGNTIY; d_gene: .; j_gene: TRBJ1-3; v_gene: TRBV7-2
CDR3aa: ASSAPTSGQETQY; d_gene: TRBD2; j_gene: TRBJ2-5; v_gene: TRBV11-2
CDR3aa: ASSTPFVAGAQYGQF; d_gene: TRBD2; j_gene: TRBJ2-1; v_gene: TRBV7-2
CDR3aa: ASSYSPGGGLNTEAF; d_gene: TRBD1; j_gene: TRBJ1-1; v_gene: TRBV6-5